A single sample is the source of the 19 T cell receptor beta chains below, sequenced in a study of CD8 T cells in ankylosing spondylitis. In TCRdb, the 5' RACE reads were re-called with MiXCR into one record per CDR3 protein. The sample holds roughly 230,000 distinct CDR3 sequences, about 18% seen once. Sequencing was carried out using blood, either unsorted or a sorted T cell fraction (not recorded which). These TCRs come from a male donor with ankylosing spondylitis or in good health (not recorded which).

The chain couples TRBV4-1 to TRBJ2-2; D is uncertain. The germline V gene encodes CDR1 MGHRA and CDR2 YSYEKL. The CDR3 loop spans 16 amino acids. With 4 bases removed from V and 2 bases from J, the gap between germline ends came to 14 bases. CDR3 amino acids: CASSRLPIPNTGELFF. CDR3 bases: TGCGCCAGCAGCCGCCTCCCTATACCTAACACCGGGGAGCTGTTTTTT.

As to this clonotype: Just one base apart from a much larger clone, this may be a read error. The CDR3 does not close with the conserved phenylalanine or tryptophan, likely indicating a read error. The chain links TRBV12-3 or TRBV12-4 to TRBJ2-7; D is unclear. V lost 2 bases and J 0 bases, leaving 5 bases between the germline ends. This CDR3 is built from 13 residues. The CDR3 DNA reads TGTGCCAGCAGTTTACTGGGCTCCTACGAGCAGTACCTC. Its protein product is CASSLLGSYEQYL.

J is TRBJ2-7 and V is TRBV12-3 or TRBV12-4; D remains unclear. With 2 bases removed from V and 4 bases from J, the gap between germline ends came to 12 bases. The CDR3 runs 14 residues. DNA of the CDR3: TGTGCCAGCAGTTTATACGGACCGGCGTACGAGCAGTACTTC. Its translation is CASSLYGPAYEQYF.

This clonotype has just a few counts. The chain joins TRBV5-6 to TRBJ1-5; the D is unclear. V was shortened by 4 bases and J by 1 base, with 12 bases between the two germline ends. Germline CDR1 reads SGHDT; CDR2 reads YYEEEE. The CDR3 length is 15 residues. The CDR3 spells CASSPSPASNQPQHF. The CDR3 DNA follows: TGTGCCAGCAGCCCCTCCCCAGCGAGCAATCAGCCCCAGCATTTT.

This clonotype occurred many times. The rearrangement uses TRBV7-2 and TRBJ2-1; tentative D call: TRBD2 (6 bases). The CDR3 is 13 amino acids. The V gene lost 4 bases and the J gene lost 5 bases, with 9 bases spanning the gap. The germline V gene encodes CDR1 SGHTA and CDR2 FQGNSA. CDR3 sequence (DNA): TGTGCCAGCAGCTGGGGCGGGAACAATGAGCAGTTCTTC. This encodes CASSWGGNNEQFF.

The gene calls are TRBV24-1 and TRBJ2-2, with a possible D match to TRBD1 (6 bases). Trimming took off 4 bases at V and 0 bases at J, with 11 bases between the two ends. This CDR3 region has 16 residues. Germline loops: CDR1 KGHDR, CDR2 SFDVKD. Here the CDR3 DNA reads TGTGCCACCAGTGACCAACAGGGCCCGAACACCGGGGAGCTGTTTTTT. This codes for CATSDQQGPNTGELFF.

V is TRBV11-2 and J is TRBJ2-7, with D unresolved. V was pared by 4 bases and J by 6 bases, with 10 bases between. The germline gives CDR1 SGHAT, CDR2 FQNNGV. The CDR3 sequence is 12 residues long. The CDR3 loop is CASSSGPAEQYF. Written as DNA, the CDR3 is TGTGCCAGCAGCTCCGGCCCGGCCGAGCAGTACTTC. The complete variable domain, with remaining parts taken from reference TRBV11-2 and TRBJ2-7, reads EAGVAQSPRYKIIEKRQSVAFWCNPISGHATLYWYQQILGQGPKLLIQFQNNGVVDDSQLPKDRFSAERLKGVDSTLKIQPAKLEDSAVYLCASSSGPAEQYFGPGTRLTVT.

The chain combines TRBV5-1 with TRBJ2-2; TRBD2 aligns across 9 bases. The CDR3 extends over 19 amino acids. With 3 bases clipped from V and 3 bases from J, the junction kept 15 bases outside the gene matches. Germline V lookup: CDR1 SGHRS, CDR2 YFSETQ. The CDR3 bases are TGCGCCAGCAGCTCCCTCTGGTCTCTAGCGGGGCCCGACACCGGGGAGCTGTTTTTT. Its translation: CASSSLWSLAGPDTGELFF.

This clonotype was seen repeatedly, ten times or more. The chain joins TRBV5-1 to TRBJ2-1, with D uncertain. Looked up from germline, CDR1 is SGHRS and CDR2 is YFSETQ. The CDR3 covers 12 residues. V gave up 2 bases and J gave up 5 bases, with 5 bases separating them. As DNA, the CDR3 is TGCGCCAGCAGCTTTACAGACAATGAGCAGTTCTTC. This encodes CASSFTDNEQFF.

The CDR3 sequence: CASRTLLAVTDTQYF. The CDR3 bases are TGTGCCAGCAGGACTTTATTAGCCGTCACAGATACGCAGTATTTT. V gene TRBV12-3 or TRBV12-4 combines with J gene TRBJ2-3; D is undetermined. The length of the CDR3 is 15 residues. V lost 6 bases to trimming and J lost 2 bases, with 15 bases between them.

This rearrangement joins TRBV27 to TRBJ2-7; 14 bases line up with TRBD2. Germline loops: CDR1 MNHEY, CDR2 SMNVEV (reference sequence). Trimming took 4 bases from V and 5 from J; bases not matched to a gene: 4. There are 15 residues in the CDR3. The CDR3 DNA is TGTGCCAGCAGTTCCGGGACTAGCGGGAGCAACGAGCAGTACTTC. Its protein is CASSSGTSGSNEQYF.

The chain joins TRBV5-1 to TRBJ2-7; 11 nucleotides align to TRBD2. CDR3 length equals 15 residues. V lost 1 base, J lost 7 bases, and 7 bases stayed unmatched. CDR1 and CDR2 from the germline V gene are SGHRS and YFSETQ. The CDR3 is CASSLLSLAGVEQYF. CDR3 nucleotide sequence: TGCGCCAGCAGCTTGCTGTCACTAGCGGGGGTGGAGCAGTACTTC.

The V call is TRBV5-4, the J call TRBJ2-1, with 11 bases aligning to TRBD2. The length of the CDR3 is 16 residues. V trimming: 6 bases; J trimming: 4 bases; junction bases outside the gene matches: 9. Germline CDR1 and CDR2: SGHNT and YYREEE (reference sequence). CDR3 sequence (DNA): TGTGCCAGCACCGGGGGGACTAGCGGAGGTTACAATGAGCAGTTCTTC. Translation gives CASTGGTSGGYNEQFF.

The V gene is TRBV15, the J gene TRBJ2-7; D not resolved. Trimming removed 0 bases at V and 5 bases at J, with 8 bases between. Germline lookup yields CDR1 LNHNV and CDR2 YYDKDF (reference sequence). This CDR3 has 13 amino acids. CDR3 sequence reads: CATSRDLPNEQYF. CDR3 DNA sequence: TGTGCCACCAGCAGAGATTTGCCTAACGAGCAGTACTTC.

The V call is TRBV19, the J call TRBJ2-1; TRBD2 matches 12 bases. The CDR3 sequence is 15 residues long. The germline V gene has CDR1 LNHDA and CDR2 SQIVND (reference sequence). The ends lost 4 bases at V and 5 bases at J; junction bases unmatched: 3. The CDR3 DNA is TGTGCCAGTAGTACCCGACTAGCGGGAGACAATGAGCAGTTCTTC. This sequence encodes CASSTRLAGDNEQFF.

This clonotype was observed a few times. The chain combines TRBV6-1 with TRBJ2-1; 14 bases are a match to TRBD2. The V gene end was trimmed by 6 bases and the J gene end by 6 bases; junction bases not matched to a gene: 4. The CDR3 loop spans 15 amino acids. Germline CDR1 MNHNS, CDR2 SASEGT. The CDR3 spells CASRTSGRAGNEQFF. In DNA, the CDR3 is TGTGCCAGCAGGACTAGCGGGAGGGCCGGCAATGAGCAGTTCTTC.

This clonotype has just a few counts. This CDR3 reads CASSLFGSEQYF. The CDR3 nucleotides read TGTGCCAGCAGCTTGTTTGGCTCCGAGCAGTACTTC. The chain carries TRBV5-5 and TRBJ2-7; D is ambiguous. Between the trimmed V and J ends, which lost 1 base and 6 bases, there was a span of 8 bases. This CDR3 is built from 12 residues. From germline, CDR1 is SGHKS and CDR2 YYEKEE (reference sequence). Full variable domain (remainder filled in from reference TRBV5-5 and TRBJ2-7): DAGVTQSPTHLIKTRGQQVTLRCSPISGHKSVSWYQQVLGQGPQFIFQYYEKEERGRGNFPDRFSARQFPNYSSELNVNALLLGDSALYLCASSLFGSEQYFGPGTRLTVT.

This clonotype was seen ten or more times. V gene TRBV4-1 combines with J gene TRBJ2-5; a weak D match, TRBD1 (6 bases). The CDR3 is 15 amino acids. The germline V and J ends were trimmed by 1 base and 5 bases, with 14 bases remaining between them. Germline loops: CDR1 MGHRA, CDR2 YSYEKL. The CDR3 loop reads CASSQVIRGEETQYF. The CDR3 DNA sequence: TGCGCCAGCAGCCAAGTTATCAGGGGAGAGGAGACCCAGTACTTC.

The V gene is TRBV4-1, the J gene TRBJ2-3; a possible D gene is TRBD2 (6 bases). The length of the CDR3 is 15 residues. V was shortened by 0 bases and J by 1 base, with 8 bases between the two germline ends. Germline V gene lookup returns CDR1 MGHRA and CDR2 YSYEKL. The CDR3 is CASSQERDGTDTQYF. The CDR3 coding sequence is TGCGCCAGCAGCCAAGAGCGGGACGGCACAGATACGCAGTATTTT.